This TCR beta chain was recovered during a study of T cell repertoires in cytomegalovirus infection. In the study overall: CMV infection and matching HLA type were both indicated by public TCR beta signatures.

CDR1 and CDR2 from the germline V gene are SGHTA and FQGNSA. The CDR3 is made up of 11 amino acids. V dropped 5 bases and J dropped 13 bases, with 14 bases sitting between them. TCRdb itself ran the reads through MiXCR, one entry per CDR3 protein. The sample includes a few hundred thousand distinct CDR3 sequences, about 39% seen only once; the top ten take around 50%. As concerns this clonotype: What it recognizes is unknown.

The receptor comes from a human donor in good health (CMV status not recorded). Some clones in this sample may be carry-over from other donors' samples. The sample consisted of cultured PBMCs, taken from culture after CMV antigen stimulation. V and J are TRBV7-2 and TRBJ2-5, with D perhaps assigned TRBD1 or TRBD2 (5 bases each). The CDR3 loop is CASSQGTPVYF. In DNA, the CDR3 is TGTGCCAGCAGCCAAGGGACCCCGGTGTACTTC.